This record covers a single T cell receptor beta chain. Its antigen is unknown. This sample was included in a study of T cell repertoires in cytomegalovirus infection. Study information: Matching HLA type, along with CMV infection, was indicated by public TCR beta signatures. Study outcomes and limitations: HLA-C-restricted CMV clonotypes gave the most frequent clonotype in two of eight donors. Adding up the frequency of public TCR beta families identified people who carried CMV plus the relevant HLA.

One entry per CDR3 protein, called by TCRdb with MiXCR from the reads. This sample carries approximately 750,000 distinct CDR3 sequences, roughly 36% of them seen once, and the ten largest clones take 2.5% to 3.5%. The TCR sequence derives from a human donor in good health (CMV status not recorded). Some clones in this sample may be carry-over from other donors' samples. What was sequenced was PBMCs.

CDR3 sequence (DNA): TGCAGCGTTGAAGAGGGATGGTATGGCTACACCTTC. This codes for CSVEEGWYGYTF. The chain links TRBV29-1 to TRBJ1-2; D gene unclear. Germline lookup yields CDR1 SQVTM and CDR2 ANQGSEA. The ends were cut back, 0 bases at V and 5 bases at J, with 7 bases in the middle. This CDR3 contains 12 residues. The full variable domain, with the rest looked up from reference TRBV29-1 and TRBJ1-2, is SAVISQKPSRDICQRGTSLTIQCQVDSQVTMMFWYRQQPGQSLTLIATANQGSEATYESGFVIDKFPISRPNLTFSTLTVSNMSPEDSSIYLCSVEEGWYGYTFGSGTRLTVV.